This is a list of T cell receptor beta chains from one sample in a study of blood T cell repertoires in COVID-19. TCRdb's copy holds only in-frame clones and misses some; the assay was immunoSEQ multiplex PCR. In the table there are hundreds of thousands of clones, roughly nine tenths of which are singletons. Source material: PBMCs or T cells enriched from blood (not recorded which). These receptors were collected from a woman in her fifties or sixties who had been exposed to COVID-19. Both conserved end residues are part of each CDR3. Each record gives: V gene, D gene, J gene, clone size, CDR3 protein, CDR3 DNA. A D gene is named only where the DNA matches it firmly. A clone size is listed for some rows: how often the clone was seen (once, few, many), or a class if it is expanded.

TRBV3-1/TRBV3-2	NA	TRBJ1-2	NA	CASSQRGNYGYTF	TGTGCCAGCAGCCAAAGGGGTAACTATGGCTACACCTTC
TRBV5-1	TRBD1	TRBJ1-2	NA	CASSQGQDYGYTF	TGCGCCAGCAGCCAGGGACAGGACTATGGCTACACCTTC
TRBV30	NA	TRBJ1-5	NA	CAWNRGGWNQPQHF	TGTGCCTGGAACAGAGGGGGTTGGAATCAGCCCCAGCATTTT
TRBV28	NA	TRBJ1-5	NA	CASKVGSLRGGNQPQHF	TGTGCCAGCAAAGTGGGGTCCCTCAGGGGAGGCAATCAGCCCCAGCATTTT
TRBV7-9	TRBD2	TRBJ2-5	few	CASSEAGDPVAQYF	TGTGCCAGCAGCGAAGCGGGGGATCCCGTCGCCCAGTACTTC
TRBV10-2	TRBD1	TRBJ1-2	NA	CASSELRQGADGYTF	TGCGCCAGCAGTGAGTTAAGACAGGGGGCCGATGGCTACACCTTC
TRBV13	TRBD2	TRBJ2-7	NA	CASRSSGGRYEQYF	TGTGCCAGCAGATCAAGCGGGGGGCGGTACGAGCAGTACTTC
TRBV5-1	NA	TRBJ1-1	NA	CASSLGQGGTEAFF	TGCGCCAGCAGCTTGGGTCAGGGAGGCACTGAAGCTTTCTTT
TRBV4-1	NA	TRBJ1-5	NA	CASSRYEQNNQPQHF	TGCGCCAGCAGCCGGTATGAACAGAATAATCAGCCCCAGCATTTT
TRBV5-4	TRBD1	TRBJ2-3	few	CASSTGTGFTDTQYF	TGTGCCAGCAGCACCGGGACAGGGTTCACAGATACGCAGTATTTT
TRBV6-2/TRBV6-3	TRBD1	TRBJ1-2	NA	CASSEDRGSGYTF	TGTGCCAGCAGTGAGGACAGGGGATCTGGCTACACCTTC